This T cell receptor (beta chain) is from a study of identical twins. Study conclusions and caveats: For cord blood, abundant beta clonotypes had fewer insertions, unlike memory repertoires, which showed none. Out-of-frame alpha sequences shared by twins were enriched for low generation probability.

This clonotype was recorded a few times. Antigen unknown. This CDR3 is built from 14 residues. Trimming took 5 bases from V and 7 from J; bases not matched to a gene: 7. CDR1 and CDR2 from the germline V gene are MNHNS and SASEGT. Each CDR3 protein is one row after TCRdb ran MiXCR on the 5' RACE reads. The sample records roughly 570,000 distinct CDR3 sequences, more than 9% being singletons. The same specimen was also included in a second study, on yellow fever vaccine responses in identical twins. From that second work: Twins' vaccine T cell responses reportedly seemed partly convergent and partly personalized.

The chain is built from TRBV6-1 and TRBJ1-2; 10 nucleotides align to TRBD1. Material: PBMCs. This receptor was identified in a woman aged 18-29 years in good health. The CDR3 DNA reads as TGTGCCAGCAGTCCCGGGACAGGGGAGACTGGCTACACCTTC. This translates into CASSPGTGETGYTF.